The 32 T cell receptor beta chains reported below all come from one sample, sequenced in a study of identical twins. TCRdb ran MiXCR on the 5' RACE reads and lists one entry per CDR3 protein. Of 130,000 to 150,000 distinct CDR3 sequences listed, roughly 3.5% are singletons. Material: memory T cells sorted from blood. The receptors derive from a man in his late teens or twenties in good health.

This clonotype was counted ten times or more. This chain links TRBV5-6 with TRBJ1-4; 7 positions agree with TRBD1. J gave up 7 bases and V 3 bases, and 12 bases lay outside the gene matches. This CDR3 is 16 amino acids long. Germline CDR1 SGHDT, CDR2 YYEEEE. The DNA of the CDR3 is TGTGCCAGCAGCTCAAACAGGGGAGTTGAGTTTGAAAAACTGTTTTTT. Translation gives CASSSNRGVEFEKLFF.

Only a few counts were recorded for this clonotype. The genes are TRBV20-1 and TRBJ2-3; TRBD1 matches at 7 bases. This CDR3 has 15 amino acids. Trimming cost V 5 bases and J 2 bases; bases outside gene matches: 10. Germline V gene data show CDR1 as DFQATT and CDR2 as SNEGSKA (reference sequence). This CDR3 is CSAYIWTGHTDTQYF. CDR3 nucleotide sequence: TGCAGTGCTTACATCTGGACAGGTCACACAGATACGCAGTATTTT.

At least ten counts were recorded for this clonotype. The chain joins TRBV20-1 to TRBJ2-5; 12 nucleotides agree with TRBD2. V gave up 4 bases and J gave up 1 base; unmatched junction bases: 4. Germline CDR1 and CDR2: DFQATT and SNEGSKA (reference sequence). The CDR3 totals 15 residues. CDR3 amino acids: CSATRLAGVQETQYF. The CDR3 nucleotides are TGCAGTGCTACTAGACTAGCGGGAGTCCAAGAGACCCAGTACTTC.

This clonotype was detected many times. The chain links TRBV28 to TRBJ2-3, with 13 positions matching TRBD2. V shed 4 bases and J 0 bases; nucleotides not matched to a gene: 4. Germline loops: CDR1 MDHEN, CDR2 SYDVKM. The CDR3 runs to 17 residues. Written as DNA, the CDR3 is TGTGCCAGCAGTTCCGGGACTAGCGGGATGAGCACAGATACGCAGTATTTT. This codes for CASSSGTSGMSTDTQYF.

This clonotype came up a few times. The chain employs TRBV18 and TRBJ2-1; the D gene is possibly TRBD2 (5 bases). V lost 3 bases and J lost 8, with 11 bases in between. Germline V CDR1 and CDR2: KGHSH, LQKENI. CDR3 length equals 13 residues. The CDR3 DNA is TGTGCCAGCTCACCTCGGATCGGGGATGAGCAGTTCTTC. Its translation: CASSPRIGDEQFF.

There are many counts of this clonotype. This chain uses TRBV6-2 or TRBV6-3 with TRBJ1-1, with 7 positions matching TRBD1. Germline V gives CDR1 MNHEY, CDR2 SVGEGT. V lost 7 bases, J lost 1 base, and 6 bases stayed unmatched. This CDR3 is built from 14 residues. The CDR3 spells CASIRAGGNTEAFF. The CDR3 coding sequence is TGTGCCAGCATCCGGGCAGGGGGGAACACTGAAGCTTTCTTT.

This clonotype showed up many times. This chain uses TRBV7-2 with TRBJ2-2, with a weak D call TRBD2 (6 bases). Germline V gene lookup returns CDR1 SGHTA and CDR2 FQGNSA. Trimming cost V 0 bases and J 7 bases, with 12 bases left between them. CDR3 length: 15 residues. The chain's CDR3 is CASSLAGGMGGELFF. The CDR3 bases are TGTGCCAGCAGCTTAGCTGGCGGGATGGGCGGGGAGCTGTTTTTT.

This clonotype was found many times. V gene TRBV3-1 combines with J gene TRBJ2-7; TRBD2 matches at 7 bases. This CDR3 is built from 16 residues. The germline gives CDR1 LGHDT, CDR2 YNNKEL (reference sequence). The junction had 12 bases not matched to a gene; V was cut back by 4 bases and J by 3 bases. As DNA, the CDR3 is TGTGCCAGCAGCCCCAGACGAGGGGAGGGCATCTACGAGCAGTACTTC. Translation gives CASSPRRGEGIYEQYF.

This clonotype was detected a few times. This chain links TRBV6-1 with TRBJ2-2, with 11 bases identical to TRBD1. Unmatched junction bases numbered 8, after V lost 5 bases and J lost 3 bases. CDR3 length: 17 residues. Germline V lookup: CDR1 MNHNS, CDR2 SASEGT. The CDR3 spells CASSSLDRGRYTGELFF. In DNA form, the CDR3 reads TGTGCCAGCAGTAGTCTGGACAGGGGGCGTTACACCGGGGAGCTGTTTTTT.

This clonotype came up a few times. The gene calls are TRBV5-1 and TRBJ2-5; no definite D call. CDR1 is SGHRS and CDR2 is YFSETQ in the germline V gene. CDR3 length equals 14 residues. V gave up 0 bases and J gave up 1 base, with 7 bases separating them. CDR3 in amino acids: CASSLGRAQETQYF. The CDR3 coding sequence is TGCGCCAGCAGCTTGGGACGGGCCCAAGAGACCCAGTACTTC.

This clonotype was seen repeatedly, ten times or more. The J gene is TRBJ2-5, the V gene TRBV10-3; TRBD2 matches 7 bases. Germline V gives CDR1 ENHRY, CDR2 SYGVKD. This CDR3 comprises 13 residues. The V gene end was trimmed by 6 bases and the J gene end by 0 bases; junction bases not matched to a gene: 1. As DNA, the CDR3 is TGTGCCATCAGAGGGACTAACCAAGAGACCCAGTACTTC. It translates to CAIRGTNQETQYF.

This clonotype was detected ten times or more. This chain links TRBV14 with TRBJ1-4; D not resolved. There are 15 residues in the CDR3. Germline CDR1 and CDR2: SGHDN and FVKESK. The V and J ends lost 0 bases and 5 bases respectively, with 10 bases between them. The DNA for the CDR3 is TGTGCCAGCAGCCAAGATGCGGCGGCCAATGAAAAACTGTTTTTT. Translation gives CASSQDAAANEKLFF.

Many counts were recorded for this clonotype. The J gene is TRBJ2-3, the V gene TRBV28; 10 positions agree with TRBD2. This CDR3 is 17 amino acids long. With 4 bases clipped from V and 4 bases from J, the junction kept 11 bases outside the gene matches. Germline V gene sequence: CDR1 MDHEN, CDR2 SYDVKM. CDR3 region: CASSSSAAGGQADTQYF. The CDR3 DNA is TGTGCCAGCAGTTCCTCCGCAGCGGGAGGGCAGGCAGATACGCAGTATTTT.

This clonotype appeared many times. The V gene is TRBV10-3, the J gene TRBJ2-6; D tentatively fits TRBD1 or TRBD2 (5 bases each). The length of the CDR3 is 18 residues. Between the trimmed V and J ends, which lost 3 bases and 2 bases, there was a span of 17 bases. CDR1 ENHRY and CDR2 SYGVKD come from the germline V gene. The CDR3, as DNA: TGTGCCATCAGTGAAGGGGCCGGACTCGGCGCTGGGGCCAACGTCCTGACTTTC. Residues: CAISEGAGLGAGANVLTF.

There are many counts of this clonotype. V is TRBV20-1 and J is TRBJ1-1; 7 positions match TRBD1. V lost 0 bases and J lost 4; bases outside the gene matches: 5. The CDR3 length is 14 residues. Looked up from germline, CDR1 is DFQATT and CDR2 is SNEGSKA (reference sequence). In DNA form, the CDR3 reads TGCAGTGCTAGAGACTTAGGGGGCCCCACTGAAGCTTTCTTT. Translation: CSARDLGGPTEAFF.

The rearrangement uses TRBV2 and TRBJ2-1; either TRBD1 or TRBD2 may fit D (6 bases each). The germline V gene encodes CDR1 SNHLY and CDR2 FYNNEI. Trimming removed 7 bases from V and 9 bases from J, with 25 bases in between. The CDR3 totals 16 residues. CDR3 sequence (DNA): TGTGCCAGCAAGGGGGTTGGGGGGAAGCGGGCGGGTGAGCAGTTCTTC. Translation: CASKGVGGKRAGEQFF. The entire variable domain, with the rest obtained from reference TRBV2 and TRBJ2-1, is as follows: EPEVTQTPSHQVTQMGQEVILRCVPISNHLYFYWYRQILGQKVEFLVSFYNNEISEKSEIFDDQFSVERPDGSNFTLKIRSTKLEDSAMYFCASKGVGGKRAGEQFFGPGTRLTVL.

This clonotype was observed at least ten times. This chain uses TRBV20-1 with TRBJ2-1; 7 bases align to TRBD2. V was clipped by 6 bases and J by 7 bases; unmatched bases: 12. Germline CDR1 is DFQATT and CDR2 is SNEGSKA (reference sequence). CDR3 length: 14 amino acids. CDR3 residues: CSAPRAGASNEQFF. The CDR3 coding sequence is TGCAGTGCCCCCCGCGCGGGAGCAAGTAATGAGCAGTTCTTC.

This clonotype was counted between two and nine times. This chain connects TRBV3-1 to TRBJ1-3; 7 bases map to TRBD1. The CDR3 totals 17 residues. J gave up 0 bases and V 0 bases, and 5 bases lay outside the gene matches. Germline V lookup: CDR1 LGHDT, CDR2 YNNKEL (reference sequence). CDR3 protein: CASSQDWTGGSGNTIYF. The CDR3 DNA reads as TGTGCCAGCAGCCAAGATTGGACAGGTGGCTCTGGAAACACCATATATTTT. Complete variable domain (other parts from reference TRBV3-1 and TRBJ1-3): DTAVSQTPKYLVTQMGNDKSIKCEQNLGHDTMYWYKQDSKKFLKIMFSYNNKELIINETVPNRFSPKSPDKAHLNLHINSLELGDSAVYFCASSQDWTGGSGNTIYFGEGSWLTVV.

This sequence joins TRBV6-1 and TRBJ2-1; TRBD2 might be the D (6 bases). The CDR3 extends over 15 amino acids. The V gene's germline CDR1 is MNHNS and CDR2 SASEGT. The ends were cut back, 6 bases at V and 4 bases at J, with 16 bases in the middle. The CDR3 region is CASRDRRGIYNEQFF. The CDR3 DNA is TGTGCCAGCAGGGACCGACGGGGGATTTACAATGAGCAGTTCTTC.

This clonotype was seen repeatedly, ten times or more. The chain uses TRBV29-1 and TRBJ2-2; D might be TRBD1 or TRBD2, each matching 5 bases. Germline V gene sequence: CDR1 SQVTM, CDR2 ANQGSEA. The CDR3 totals 17 residues. The V end was cut by 3 bases, the J end by 4 bases, with 21 bases between. CDR3 in amino acids: CSVDATPGPSLTGELFF. The CDR3 DNA follows: TGCAGCGTTGACGCGACGCCGGGGCCCAGCCTCACCGGGGAGCTGTTTTTT.

This clonotype was picked up a small number of times. The V and J genes are TRBV7-8 and TRBJ1-4; possibly TRBD1 for D (5 bases). Trimming shortened V by 5 bases and J by 11 bases, and 15 bases separated the two germline ends. Germline values: CDR1 SGHVS, CDR2 FQNEAQ. The CDR3 runs 13 residues. CDR3 in amino acids: CASSADIRDKLFF. Here the CDR3 DNA reads TGTGCCAGCAGCGCAGACATCCGGGACAAACTGTTTTTT. The variable domain in full, with the rest retrieved from reference TRBV7-8 and TRBJ1-4, is GAGVSQSPRYKVAKRGQDVALRCDPISGHVSLFWYQQALGQGPEFLTYFQNEAQLDKSGLPSDRFFAERPEGSVSTLKIQRTQQEDSAVYLCASSADIRDKLFFGSGTQLSVL.

The sample holds many counts of this clonotype. The gene calls are TRBV7-2 and TRBJ2-1, with D uncertain. V lost 2 bases and J lost 3, with 2 bases in between. The CDR3 runs to 12 residues. The germline gives CDR1 SGHTA, CDR2 FQGNSA. The CDR3, as DNA: TGTGCCAGCAGCTTATTCTACAATGAGCAGTTCTTC. Its translation: CASSLFYNEQFF.

This clonotype was detected many times. The chain uses TRBV20-1 and TRBJ2-7, with D possibly matching TRBD1 (6 bases). V was clipped by 6 bases and J by 3 bases, with 15 bases between them. In germline, CDR1 is DFQATT, CDR2 SNEGSKA (reference sequence). The CDR3 runs to 13 residues. CDR3 sequence (DNA): TGCAGTGCCAGTTTCGGACAGCTCTACGAGCAGTACTTC. Amino acid sequence: CSASFGQLYEQYF.

This clonotype was recorded at least ten times. The rearrangement links TRBV6-1 to TRBJ2-5; maybe TRBD2 (6 bases). The V end was cut by 6 bases, the J end by 5 bases, with 13 bases between. The CDR3 runs 13 residues. Germline V gene sequence: CDR1 MNHNS, CDR2 SASEGT. The CDR3 sequence: CASRPPGGETQYF. In nucleotides, the CDR3 is TGTGCCAGCAGGCCTCCAGGAGGGGAGACCCAGTACTTC.

This clonotype was seen ten or more times. Here the CDR3 reads CATSRARANTEAFF. The CDR3 nucleotides are TGTGCCACCAGCAGAGCCAGGGCGAACACTGAAGCTTTCTTT. The chain uses TRBV15 and TRBJ1-1; D perhaps matches TRBD1 (5 bases). This CDR3 has 14 amino acids. V lost 1 base and J 1 base, leaving 7 bases between the germline ends. The V gene's germline CDR1 is LNHNV and CDR2 YYDKDF (reference sequence).

This clonotype was found many times. The rearrangement links TRBV10-2 to TRBJ2-1, with a possible D match to TRBD1 (6 bases). The CDR3 is 13 residues long. The V gene lost 6 bases and the J gene lost 5 bases, with 11 bases spanning the gap. Germline CDR1 is WSHSY and CDR2 is SAAADI. CDR3 sequence (DNA): TGCGCCAGCAGGATGACAGGAGACAATGAGCAGTTCTTC. This codes for CASRMTGDNEQFF.

This clonotype was seen ten or more times. This chain joins TRBV6-1 and TRBJ2-5; a possible D gene is TRBD2 (5 bases). CDR1 MNHNS and CDR2 SASEGT come from the germline V gene. Trimming took 5 bases from V and 2 from J, leaving 18 bases between them. The CDR3 runs to 16 residues. CDR3 sequence reads: CASSPLATRDQETQYF. The CDR3 DNA reads as TGTGCCAGCAGTCCATTAGCGACACGGGATCAAGAGACCCAGTACTTC.

This clonotype occurred once. V gene TRBV5-1 combines with J gene TRBJ2-5, with D possibly matching TRBD1 (5 bases). Trimming took off 7 bases at V and 6 bases at J, with 19 bases between the two ends. CDR1 and CDR2 from the germline V gene are SGHRS and YFSETQ. The CDR3 has 14 residues. The CDR3 sequence is CASGSATGQQTQYF. The DNA of the CDR3 is TGCGCCAGCGGCTCAGCAACAGGACAACAGACCCAGTACTTC.

In its sample, this clonotype was seen a few times. This chain joins TRBV7-8 and TRBJ2-3; D ambiguous. This CDR3 region has 15 residues. The V and J ends lost 1 base and 2 bases respectively, with 10 bases between them. The germline V gene has CDR1 SGHVS and CDR2 FQNEAQ. The CDR3 region is CASSLEGPNTDTQYF. The CDR3 DNA is TGTGCCAGCAGCTTAGAGGGCCCTAACACAGATACGCAGTATTTT.

This clonotype was recorded at least ten times. The CDR3 is CSASVVARTDTQYF. The DNA of the CDR3 is TGCAGTGCTAGCGTTGTCGCCAGGACAGATACGCAGTATTTT. The chain uses TRBV20-1 and TRBJ2-3; D unresolved. The CDR3 is 14 amino acids. Germline V gives CDR1 DFQATT, CDR2 SNEGSKA (reference sequence). Trimming took off 3 bases at V and 3 bases at J, with 13 bases between the two ends.

This clonotype was observed many times. The chain is built from TRBV7-2 and TRBJ1-5; D remains unclear. Trimming left V 2 bases short and J 6 bases short, with 17 bases between. Germline CDR1 is SGHTA and CDR2 is FQGNSA. This CDR3 contains 16 residues. Written as DNA, the CDR3 is TGTGCCAGCAGCTTATCGTCCAGGCCGGTCGGTCAGCCCCAGCATTTT. Translation: CASSLSSRPVGQPQHF.

Ten or more counts support this clonotype. The genes are TRBV29-1 and TRBJ1-2; TRBD1 is a possible D gene (6 bases). The V gene's germline CDR1 is SQVTM and CDR2 ANQGSEA. The CDR3 covers 16 residues. The V gene lost 8 bases and the J gene lost 3 bases, with 25 bases spanning the gap. CDR3 sequence: CSSYGQSESRDYGYTF. CDR3 sequence (DNA): TGCAGCTCGTACGGACAGTCGGAGTCAAGGGACTATGGCTACACCTTC.